Listed here is a single TCR beta chain. Its antigen is still unknown. The data originate from a study of shared clonotypes between healthy human individuals. The wider study: Each donor had three CD4 naive, three CD4 memory, two CD8 naive and one CD8 memory plate. Findings and caveats of the study: Relative to clonotypes present in all four donors, those not shared had lower generation probabilities. Relative to memory subsets, naive subsets generally showed larger estimated richness.

Profiled with immunoSEQ multiplex PCR; TCRdb holds only in-frame clones, not every one. The sample shows about 1.1 million clones, about 80% of them seen only once. CDR3 length equals 13 residues. Trimming cost V 5 bases and J 0 bases, with 8 bases left between them. Germline V CDR1 and CDR2: SEHNR, FQNEAQ (reference sequence). This receptor was identified in a man younger than 35 in good health. Some clones in this sample may be carry-over from other donors' samples. The chain couples TRBV7-9 to TRBJ2-7; D ambiguous. Sequenced material: memory CD4+ T cells from PBMCs. Indicated subset: CD45RA-negative fraction. The CDR3 here is CASSKDGSYEQYF. CDR3 DNA: TGTGCCAGCAGCAAAGACGGCTCCTACGAGCAGTACTTC. The whole variable domain, filled in from reference TRBV7-9 and TRBJ2-7, reads DTGVSQNPRHKITKRGQNVTFRCDPISEHNRLYWYRQTLGQGPEFLTYFQNEAQLEKSRLLSDRFSAERPKGSFSTLEIQRTEQGDSAMYLCASSKDGSYEQYFGPGTRLTVT.